This T cell receptor (beta chain) was captured in a study of T cell changes during pregnancy in multiple sclerosis. Some clones are missing from TCRdb's copy, which holds only in-frame ones; the method was immunoSEQ multiplex PCR. The table includes about 84,000 clones, about 94% detected once. CDR3 size: 13 residues. Germline CDR1 reads MNHEY; CDR2 reads SVGAGI. Between the trimmed V and J ends, which lost 5 bases and 5 bases, there was a span of 11 bases. The V and J genes are TRBV6-5 and TRBJ2-3; D call uncertain. The clonotype was recovered from a female donor in good health, enrolled as a control in a pregnancy study. The specimen comprised peripheral blood, sampled in the second trimester of pregnancy. As DNA, the CDR3 is TGTGCCAGCAGTCAACCCGCAGTAGATACGCAGTATTTT. It encodes CASSQPAVDTQYF.